A few counts support the clone carrying this T cell receptor (beta chain). Its antigen is unidentified. This record belongs to a study of T cells after yellow fever vaccination. Study observations and caveats: Researchers cautioned that FACS-sorted repertoires could harbor abundant clonotypes contaminating from the bulk population.

It was through 5'RACE template switching that TCR cDNA was made, with a universal primer site and UMIs added. A single record per CDR3 protein comes from TCRdb applying MiXCR to the 5' RACE reads. The sample shows over 300,000 distinct CDR3 sequences, around 3.6% of them seen only once. Per the germline V gene, CDR1 is MDHEN and CDR2 is SYDVKM. The germline V and J ends were trimmed by 5 bases and 2 bases, with 15 bases remaining between them. CDR3 length: 15 amino acids. The material was PBMCs, obtained on the day of the yellow fever booster vaccination. The sequence was obtained from a man younger than 35 who received the YFV17D yellow fever vaccine. The J gene is TRBJ1-2, the V gene TRBV28, with a tentative D call TRBD1 (5 bases). CDR3 protein: CASSTPGAGNYGYTF. CDR3 nucleotide sequence: TGTGCCAGCAGTACGCCCGGGGCTGGAAACTATGGCTACACCTTC.